This TCR beta chain came from a study of human T cells and chemical hapten exposure. General study points: TCRs above 1 in 1000 frequency did not change with DPC sensitization.

This clonotype has ten or more counts. Its antigen is unidentified. V was pared by 6 bases and J by 8 bases, with 11 bases between. The CDR3 extends over 12 amino acids. Germline assignment: CDR1 LNHNV and CDR2 YYDKDF (reference sequence). Per the study methods: With a range of roughly 23,224 to 690,600, the median per sample was roughly 95,000 TCRs. TCRdb analysed the RACE reads with MiXCR anew, one entry per CDR3 protein. TCRdb's processing, not the study's, gives the V and J calls here. The table lists tens of thousands of distinct CDR3 sequences, 9.9% of them singletons. Time point denoted: patch test 3, about 24 weeks after DPC sensitization. The sample's treatment: therapeutic diphenylcyclopropenone sensitization with weekly scalp DPC.

The sequence was collected from a middle-aged woman with alopecia areata. Some clones in this sample may be carry-over from other donors' samples. V and J are TRBV15 and TRBJ2-4; tentative D call: TRBD2 (7 bases). The starting material was whole blood, obtained in connection with sensitization to the hapten diphenylcyclopropenone (DPC). CDR3 protein: CATSRGADIQYF. DNA for the CDR3: TGTGCCACCAGTCGGGGGGCGGACATTCAGTACTTC.